What follows describes a single T cell receptor (beta chain). Clones were read by immunoSEQ multiplex PCR, and TCRdb kept only the in-frame ones, dropping some. The sample lists more than 2 million clones, 85% to 95% occurring once. The data belong to a study of shared clonotypes between healthy human individuals. The clonotype was recovered from a man younger than 35 in good health. The sample consisted of naive CD4+ T cells sorted from blood. Subset in this sample: CD45RA+ positively selected.

The CDR3, as DNA: TGTGCCAGCAGTGCCGGACAGGGAGGCACCATATATTTT. Protein product: CASSAGQGGTIYF. This chain uses TRBV6-1 with TRBJ1-3, with TRBD1 matching over 8 bases. Germline assignment: CDR1 MNHNS and CDR2 SASEGT. There are 13 residues in the CDR3. J lost 9 bases, V lost 4 bases, and 5 bases had no gene match.